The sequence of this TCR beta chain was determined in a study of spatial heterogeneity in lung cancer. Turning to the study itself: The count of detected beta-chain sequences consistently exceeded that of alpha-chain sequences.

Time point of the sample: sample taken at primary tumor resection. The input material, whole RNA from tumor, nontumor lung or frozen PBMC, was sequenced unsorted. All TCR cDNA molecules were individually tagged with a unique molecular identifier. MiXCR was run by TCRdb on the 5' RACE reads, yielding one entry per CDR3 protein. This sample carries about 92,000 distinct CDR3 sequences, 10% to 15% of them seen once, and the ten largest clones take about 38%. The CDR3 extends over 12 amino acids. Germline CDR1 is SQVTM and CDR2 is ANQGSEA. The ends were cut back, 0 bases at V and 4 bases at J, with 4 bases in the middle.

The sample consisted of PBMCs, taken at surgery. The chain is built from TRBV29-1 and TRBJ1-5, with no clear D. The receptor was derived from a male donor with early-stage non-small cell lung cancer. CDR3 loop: CSVEEGNQPQHF. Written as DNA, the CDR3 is TGCAGCGTTGAAGAAGGGAATCAGCCCCAGCATTTT.